Given below is one T cell receptor (beta chain) in context. The antigen is not known. The source of the sample is a study of CD8 T cells in ankylosing spondylitis. Study findings and constraints: Ankylosing spondylitis blood seemed to carry a telltale TCR beta motif made of seven or eight highly homologous variants. Some motif variants had been reported before (in reactive arthritis synovial fluid and blood).

The CDR3 spans 10 residues. CDR1 is DFQATT, CDR2 SNEGSKA, per germline (reference sequence). Quantitative molecular-barcoded 5'-RACE generated the TCR beta libraries. MiXCR, run by TCRdb on the 5' RACE reads, gives a single entry per CDR3 protein. The sample includes hundreds of thousands of distinct CDR3 sequences, 10% to 15% of them seen just once. The TCR originated in a male donor with ankylosing spondylitis. The chain joins TRBV20-1 to TRBJ1-3, with D unresolved. Sequenced material: blood, either unsorted or a sorted T cell fraction (not recorded which). The CDR3 coding sequence is TGCAGCGCCTTGGGAAACACCATATATTTT. Its protein is CSALGNTIYF.